Detailed here is one T cell receptor (beta chain). Synthesis of TCR cDNA relied on 5'RACE template switching, which attached a universal primer site and UMIs. TCRdb itself ran the 5' RACE reads through MiXCR, one entry per CDR3 protein. The sample records about 220,000 distinct CDR3 sequences, roughly 3% being singletons. This sample is drawn from a study of T cells after yellow fever vaccination. V was trimmed by 7 bases and J by 5 bases, leaving 15 bases between them. Germline CDR1 DFQATT, CDR2 SNEGSKA (reference sequence). CDR3 length: 13 amino acids. V and J are TRBV20-1 and TRBJ2-1, with TRBD2 as a possible D gene (7 bases). The origin of this receptor is a man between 18 and 29 years old who received the YFV17D yellow fever vaccine. Sequenced material: CD4+ T cells sorted from PBMCs, taken 10 days after the yellow fever booster vaccination. The CDR3 spells CSVFRGADNEQFF. The CDR3, as DNA: TGCAGTGTTTTTCGGGGGGCAGACAATGAGCAGTTCTTC.